This T cell receptor beta chain is drawn from a study of cytomegalovirus exposure and HLA in healthy donors. Study in general: A data release that came early held some 84 million unique TCRs from HLA-typed donors. Overall study results and limits: In a later analysis, TCR beta V- and J-gene trimming was associated with a missense DCLRE1C variant.

With respect to this clone: Its specificity is unknown.

V was trimmed by 0 bases and J by 2 bases, leaving 18 bases between them. This CDR3 is built from 17 residues. CDR1 and CDR2 from the germline V gene are SGHNT and YYREEE (reference sequence). PCR used 60 Vbeta primers and 13 Jbeta primers. TCRdb's table, derived via immunoSEQ multiplex PCR, lists solely in-frame clones and lacks some. The sample carries under 150,000 clones, roughly 80% recorded once. The source is a woman in her twenties or thirties in good health and CMV-seropositive. The J gene is TRBJ2-7, the V gene TRBV5-4; D may be TRBD2 (6 bases). Sequencing was carried out using PBMCs. The CDR3 here is CASSLGSSAGDTYEQYF. For the CDR3, the DNA is TGTGCCAGCAGCTTGGGTTCTAGCGCGGGCGACACCTACGAGCAGTACTTC.